This T cell receptor beta chain was recorded in a study of read filtering for tumor transcriptome and immune sequencing. Study-wide context: Revised staging placed roughly 8 patients in R-ISS I, some 17 in II, more than five in III. Whole-transcriptome libraries were prepared after DNase treatment. Study-wide results and limits: This fraction held mixed bone marrow immune cells after CD138-negative sorting. Correlation between methods rose after single-read clonotypes were removed.

Molecular barcoded adaptors covering alpha/delta and beta/gamma chains were used on about 0.4 ug RNA. Each CDR3 protein is one row after TCRdb ran MiXCR on the reads. The table shows about 130,000 distinct CDR3 sequences, with around 13% occurring only once. This clonotype was counted ten times or more. Antigen: not known. The V segment lost 3 bases and the J segment 3 bases; nucleotides outside the gene matches: 1. This CDR3 has 13 residues. Looked up from germline, CDR1 is LNHNV and CDR2 is YYDKDF (reference sequence). This receptor was taken from a donor at least 40 years old with multiple myeloma. The chain is built from TRBV15 and TRBJ1-1; 7 bases fit TRBD1. Material for sequencing was a population of CD138-negative cells sorted from bone marrow. CDR3 protein: CATSSQGDTEAFF. The CDR3 region has the DNA TGTGCCACCAGCAGCCAGGGGGACACTGAAGCTTTCTTT.